This is a list of T cell receptor beta chains from one sample in a study of T cells in Graves' hyperthyroidism and ophthalmopathy. Each CDR3 protein gets one entry after TCRdb re-called the multiplex PCR reads with MiXCR. Altogether a few hundred thousand distinct CDR3 sequences are present, around 14% being singletons, with the ten largest covering under 8%. The sample taken for sequencing was blood. The origin of the receptors is a woman aged 30 to 39 with Graves' hyperthyroidism. Both conserved end residues are trimmed from each CDR3. Each record gives: CDR3 length, V gene, J gene, CDR3 protein.

14	TRBV6-1	TRBJ2-3	ASSPTSGISTDTQY
12	TRBV4-1	TRBJ2-7	ASSQDLGRPEQY
15	TRBV28	TRBJ2-2	AGSLPGTSGRTGELF
15	TRBV5-4	TRBJ2-1	ASSLGLAGVPYNEQF
13	TRBV6-2/TRBV6-3	TRBJ1-2	ASRPSGQGNYGYT
14	TRBV4-1	TRBJ2-1	ASSQGRAGTYNEQF
13	TRBV6-5	TRBJ1-4	ASSYSGRVYEKLF
14	TRBV29-1	TRBJ1-1	SVETRTGGENTEAF
13	TRBV20-1	TRBJ2-1	SARDGTNPWNEQF
12	TRBV5-1	TRBJ2-7	ASSLEFGVYEQY
11	TRBV10-2	TRBJ2-7	ASSEGLEYEQY
14	TRBV20-1	TRBJ1-1	SATRGTGGTDTEAF
10	TRBV25-1	TRBJ1-1	ASRPLSAEAF
14	TRBV10-3	TRBJ1-3	AISESQGRRGNTIY
12	TRBV20-1	TRBJ2-1	SASRSSSYNEQF
13	TRBV14	TRBJ2-1	ASSRRQGSGNEQF